One and the same sample provided the 9 T cell receptor beta chains below, sequenced in a study of blood T cell repertoires in COVID-19. Sequencing was performed with immunoSEQ multiplex PCR; in TCRdb, only in-frame clones are kept and a portion is missing. The data contain approximately 140,000 clones, around 80% of them seen just once; the ten biggest clones take up approximately 2.4%. Sequenced material: PBMCs or T cells enriched from blood (not recorded which). All receptors derive from a man in his forties or fifties with acute COVID-19.

The rearrangement uses TRBV3-1 (or the pseudogene TRBV3-2) and TRBJ2-2; 14 positions agree with TRBD2. Germline CDR1 is LGHDT and CDR2 is YNNKEL (reference sequence). The CDR3 runs to 18 residues. Trimming cost V 6 bases and J 2 bases; bases outside gene matches: 8. CDR3 sequence: CASRWTSGGLGNTGELFF. The CDR3, as DNA: TGTGCCAGCAGATGGACTAGCGGGGGGCTAGGAAACACCGGGGAGCTGTTTTTT.

The chain joins TRBV2 to TRBJ2-7; 8 bases align to TRBD1. CDR1 SNHLY and CDR2 FYNNEI come from the germline V gene. V lost 6 bases and J lost 7; bases outside the gene matches: 5. CDR3 length: 12 residues. The CDR3 DNA reads as TGTGCCAGCAGCCCTAACAGGGGGGAGCAGTACTTC. It encodes CASSPNRGEQYF.

The rearrangement joins TRBV4-1 to TRBJ1-4; the match to TRBD1 covers 11 bases. Unmatched junction bases numbered 3, after V lost 0 bases and J lost 6 bases. Germline CDR1 MGHRA, CDR2 YSYEKL. The CDR3 contains 16 residues. CDR3: CASSQERTGGHEKLFF. CDR3 coding DNA: TGCGCCAGCAGCCAAGAGAGGACAGGGGGCCATGAAAAACTGTTTTTT.

V gene TRBV24-1 combines with J gene TRBJ2-7, with TRBD1 as a possible D gene (6 bases). The CDR3 runs to 13 residues. Between the trimmed V and J ends, which lost 9 bases and 3 bases, there was a span of 14 bases. Germline V gene lookup returns CDR1 KGHDR and CDR2 SFDVKD. CDR3 protein: CATYRGHLYEQYF. The CDR3 nucleotides read TGTGCCACCTACCGGGGACACCTCTACGAGCAGTACTTC.

The chain employs TRBV3-1 (or the pseudogene TRBV3-2) and TRBJ1-2; a possible D gene is TRBD1 (5 bases). Trimming shortened V by 4 bases and J by 6 bases, and 21 bases separated the two germline ends. The CDR3 runs 16 residues. The germline V gene has CDR1 LGHDT and CDR2 YNNKEL (reference sequence). CDR3 sequence: CASSPPWGMGHNGYTF. As DNA, the CDR3 is TGTGCCAGCAGCCCGCCCTGGGGAATGGGGCACAATGGCTACACCTTC.

The V call is TRBV19, the J call TRBJ2-7, with 10 bases identical to TRBD2. Trimming cost V 6 bases and J 5 bases; bases outside gene matches: 10. The CDR3 consists of 15 residues. From germline, CDR1 is LNHDA and CDR2 SQIVND (reference sequence). CDR3 in DNA: TGTGCCAGTAGACCTTTAGCGGGGGGTAACGACGAGCAGTACTTC. Protein: CASRPLAGGNDEQYF.

This chain joins TRBV7-9 and TRBJ2-7; possibly TRBD1 for D (5 bases). CDR1 and CDR2 (germline): SEHNR, FQNEAQ (reference sequence). The V end lost 5 bases, the J end lost 0 bases, and 11 bases lay between the germline ends. The CDR3 consists of 14 residues. DNA for the CDR3: TGTGCCAGCAGCACCTTGACAGACTCCTACGAGCAGTACTTC. This codes for CASSTLTDSYEQYF.

The chain combines TRBV5-1 with TRBJ1-1; TRBD1 aligns across 7 bases. The CDR3 covers 15 residues. CDR1 is SGHRS, CDR2 YFSETQ, per germline. The ends lost 2 bases at V and 1 base at J; junction bases unmatched: 5. The CDR3 protein is CASSLTNRGNTEAFF. In nucleotides, the CDR3 is TGCGCCAGCAGCTTAACAAACAGGGGGAACACTGAAGCTTTCTTT.

This chain connects TRBV13 to TRBJ1-1, with D perhaps matching TRBD1 (5 bases). Trimming left V 3 bases short and J 0 bases short, with 8 bases between. Germline-derived CDR1 and CDR2 are PRHDT and FYEKMQ (reference sequence). The CDR3 is 14 amino acids. CDR3 DNA sequence: TGTGCCAGCAGCTTGGGACTGATGAACACTGAAGCTTTCTTT. Protein product: CASSLGLMNTEAFF.